One and the same sample provided the 30 T cell receptor delta chains below, sequenced in a study of gamma-delta chains in newborns, infants, children (dated by TCRdb to the late 2010s). The reads were generated on an Illumina MiSeq. In TCRdb, clones were called once more from the public reads by CATT, and rows of identical DNA were later combined. The sample includes 8,000 or so delta-chain clones, with about 3.7% observed a single time. 16% of the sample lies in the top ten. The sample comprised blood. These receptors originate from a child who was a newborn, infant or young child, either healthy, febrile or measles-vaccinated (not recorded which).

This chain connects TRDV2 to TRDJ3, with 13 nucleotides matching TRDD3. The CDR3 is made up of 17 amino acids. The trim removed 3 bases at V and 5 bases at J, leaving 3 bases unmatched. CDR1 and CDR2 (germline): GEAIGNYY, EKD. The CDR3 sequence is CACDLLGDTRDTRQMFF. The CDR3 DNA reads as TGTGCCTGTGACTTACTGGGGGATACGCGGGACACCCGACAGATGTTTTTC.

Relative to its sample, this clone is medium-sized. The V call is TRDV2, the J call TRDJ2, with 11 bases fitting TRDD3. J gave up 3 bases and V 0 bases, and 5 bases lay outside the gene matches. Germline lookup yields CDR1 GEAIGNYY and CDR2 EKD. CDR3 length: 17 residues. CDR3 bases: TGTGCCTGTGACACCGTACTGGGGGATATTGTGACAGCACAACTCTTCTTT. This sequence encodes CACDTVLGDIVTAQLFF.

Points on this clone: Other DNA sequences within the sample encode an identical CDR3. The chain uses TRDV2 and TRDJ3; maybe TRDD3 (5 bases). The CDR3 spans 18 residues. The V gene lost 0 bases and the J gene lost 0 bases, with 11 bases spanning the gap. From germline, CDR1 is GEAIGNYY and CDR2 EKD. The CDR3 sequence: CACDTAGSSSWDTRQMFF. CDR3 nucleotide sequence: TGTGCCTGTGACACCGCTGGGAGTAGCTCCTGGGACACCCGACAGATGTTTTTC.

This clone was observed a few times. V is TRDV2 and J is TRDJ3; TRDD3 agrees at 7 bases. Germline CDR1 reads GEAIGNYY; CDR2 reads EKD. CDR3 length equals 23 residues. Unmatched junction bases numbered 22, after V lost 3 bases and J lost 0 bases. The CDR3 DNA reads as TGTGCCTGTGACTCCCTCTCGTACTGGGGAACCAACCTGAGCTCCTGGGACACCCGACAGATGTTTTTC. It encodes CACDSLSYWGTNLSSWDTRQMFF.

This clone was found a few times. A read error may explain this, as a much larger clone is one base away. Other DNA variants within this sample encode the same CDR3. The chain carries TRDV2 and TRDJ3; 9 bases agree with TRDD3. Germline-derived CDR1 and CDR2 are GEAIGNYY and EKD. The CDR3 is 16 amino acids. In DNA form, the CDR3 reads TGTGCCTGTGACACCTGGGGGATATGGGACACCCGACAGATGTTCTTC. This codes for CACDTWGIWDTRQMFF.

This clone was observed a handful of times. This chain joins TRDV2 and TRDJ3, with D uncertain. The V end lost 0 bases, the J end lost 0 bases, and 14 bases lay between the germline ends. The germline CDR1 and CDR2 sequences are GEAIGNYY and EKD. The CDR3 contains 19 residues. CDR3 nucleotide sequence: TGTGCCTGTGACACCGTTGGGACATCGAGCTCCTGGGACACCCGACAGATGTTTTTC. Protein product: CACDTVGTSSSWDTRQMFF.

Points on this clone: The same CDR3 can be traced to other DNA sequences in this sample. The CDR3 spells CACDTGGYAAWDTRQMFF. The CDR3 region has the DNA TGTGCCTGTGACACTGGGGGATACGCAGCCTGGGACACCCGACAGATGTTTTTC. The V gene is TRDV2, the J gene TRDJ3, with 11 bases matching TRDD3. With V trimmed by 1 base and J by 2 bases, 3 bases remained unmatched. The germline V gene encodes CDR1 GEAIGNYY and CDR2 EKD. The CDR3 loop spans 18 amino acids.

The table lists this clone with a few counts. A read error is likely here: a far larger clone is one base away. The sample contains more than one DNA sequence encoding this CDR3. The CDR3 here is CACDSLGDTAQLFF. DNA of the CDR3: TGTGCCTGTGACTCCCTTGGGGATACAGCACAACTCTTCTTT. V usage is TRDV2 and J usage is TRDJ2, with D maybe TRDD3 (6 bases). Germline CDR1 is GEAIGNYY and CDR2 is EKD. The CDR3 covers 14 residues. Trimming cost V 3 bases and J 5 bases, with 12 bases left between them.

This clone was recorded a few times. Being one base from a much bigger clone, this may be a read error. At the DNA level, this CDR3 is encoded by other sequences in the same sample as well. The chain has TRDV2 and TRDJ3; 10 bases are a match to TRDD3. Trimming cost V 3 bases and J 0 bases; bases outside gene matches: 13. This CDR3 comprises 21 residues. CDR1 and CDR2 from the germline V gene are GEAIGNYY and EKD. The CDR3 spells CACDPVSTGGYVSWDTRQMFF. The CDR3 DNA follows: TGTGCCTGTGACCCCGTCAGTACCGGGGGATACGTCTCCTGGGACACCCGACAGATGTTTTTC.

Comments on this clone: A junction end diverges from the germline sequence, so it may reflect a read error. Other DNA sequences in this specimen translate into the identical CDR3. This chain joins TRDV2 and TRDJ3, with TRDD3 identical over 10 bases. Germline CDR1 reads GEAIGNYY; CDR2 reads EKD. The CDR3 length is 20 residues. In nucleotides, the CDR3 is TGTGCCTGTGACATCGTACTGGGGGATTCCAGCTCCTGGGACACCCGCCAGATGTTTTTC. Residues: CACDIVLGDSSSWDTRQMFF.

This clone was counted between two and nine times. TCRdb lists the protein of a much larger clone for this DNA, which differs at residue 7, so this is likely a read error; the protein given here is translated from the DNA itself. The V gene is TRDV2, the J gene TRDJ3; the D gene is possibly TRDD3 (6 bases). Germline V gives CDR1 GEAIGNYY, CDR2 EKD. V lost 3 bases to trimming and J lost 0 bases, with 14 bases between them. The CDR3 contains 18 residues. The CDR3 here is CACDPTEGYSWDTRQMFF. The CDR3 DNA sequence: TGTGCCTGTGACCCTACTGAGGGATACTCCTGGGACACCCGACAGATGTTTTTC.

This clone was recorded a few times. The V call is TRDV2, the J call TRDJ3; 11 nucleotides match TRDD3. Trimming removed 0 bases from V and 2 bases from J; junction bases left unmatched: 8. CDR3 size: 20 residues. Germline V lookup: CDR1 GEAIGNYY, CDR2 EKD. This CDR3 is CACDTVVLGDMAWDTRQMFF. CDR3 coding DNA: TGTGCCTGTGACACCGTTGTACTGGGGGATATGGCCTGGGACACCCGACAGATGTTTTTC.

To note about this clone: The TCRdb record carries a much larger clone's protein, which differs from this DNA's translation at residue 13; a read error is the likely cause, and the protein listed here is the DNA translation. The J gene is TRDJ2, the V gene TRDV2, with 10 bases that match TRDD3. This CDR3 contains 16 residues. CDR1 and CDR2 (germline): GEAIGNYY, EKD. The CDR3 DNA reads TGTGCCTGTGACAACGTGGGGGGATACGGAACAGCAAAACTCTTCTTT. It specifies CACDNVGGYGTAKLFF.

The V call is TRDV2, the J call TRDJ1; TRDD3 is a possible D gene (6 bases). Germline lookup yields CDR1 GEAIGNYY and CDR2 EKD. The CDR3 length is 17 residues. V gave up 1 base and J gave up 2 bases, with 19 bases separating them. The CDR3 protein is CACDTLGNKKGTDKLIF. The CDR3 DNA sequence: TGTGCCTGTGACACTCTGGGGAATAAAAAAGGTACCGATAAACTCATCTTT.

To note about this clone: A clone one base away is much larger, so this may be a read error. The same CDR3 arises from other DNA sequences in this sample as well. V gene TRDV2 combines with J gene TRDJ3, with TRDD3 matching 8 bases. Germline loops: CDR1 GEAIGNYY, CDR2 EKD. This CDR3 comprises 19 residues. The CDR3 region has the DNA TGTGCCTGTGACACCGGTGGGGGATTCAACTCCTGGGACACCCGACAAATGTTTTTC. Translating it yields CACDTGGGFNSWDTRQMFF.

This clone has a handful of counts. CDR3 amino acids: CAFRVLGDTDKLIF. The CDR3, as DNA: TGTGCCTTTAGAGTACTGGGGGACACCGATAAACTCATCTTT. This rearrangement joins TRDV3 to TRDJ1, with 8 bases matching TRDD3. Unmatched junction bases numbered 3, after V lost 0 bases and J lost 0 bases. The CDR3 has 14 amino acids. The germline CDR1 and CDR2 sequences are TVYSNPD and GDNSRS (reference sequence).

Concerning this clone itself: Compared with germline, one end of the junction differs, possibly owing to a read error. This rearrangement joins TRDV2 to TRDJ3; D gene unclear. Matching the DNA to germline supplied the J gene, which TCRdb does not give. The CDR3 runs 17 residues. CDR1 is GEAIGNYY, CDR2 EKD, per germline. The CDR3 coding sequence is TGTGCCTGTGGCACCGTGGCCAGCTCCTGGGACACCCGACAGATGTTTTTC. This translates into CACGTVASSWDTRQMFF.

This clone has more than one count but fewer than ten. The junction departs from the called germline gene at one end, perhaps through a read error. The chain is built from TRDV2 and TRDJ3, with TRDD3 matching 8 bases. Per the germline V gene, CDR1 is GEAIGNYY and CDR2 is EKD. The CDR3 is 19 residues long. In nucleotides, the CDR3 is TGTGCCTGTGACCTTCTGGGGGACCGAAGCTCCTGGGACACCCGACAGACGTTTTTC. This sequence encodes CACDLLGDRSSWDTRQTFF.

This clone has just a few counts. One end of the junction does not line up with germline, which may come from a read error. This chain joins TRDV2 and TRDJ3, with D possibly TRDD3 on 6 matching bases. The CDR3 length is 18 residues. Germline CDR1 reads GEAIGNYY; CDR2 reads EKD. The CDR3 here is CACGTVGGSSWDTRQMFF. In DNA form, the CDR3 reads TGTGCCTGTGGCACCGTTGGGGGGAGCTCCTGGGACACCCGACAGATGTTTTTC.

The V and J genes are TRDV2 and TRDJ3; 12 bases line up with TRDD3. The CDR3 spans 21 residues. V was pared by 1 base and J by 0 bases, with 9 bases of the junction left unmatched. Germline CDR1 is GEAIGNYY and CDR2 is EKD. The CDR3 sequence is CACDTGSWGIRGSWDTRQMFF. The CDR3 DNA is TGTGCCTGTGACACTGGGAGCTGGGGGATACGGGGCTCCTGGGACACCCGACAGATGTTTTTC.

By share of the sample, this clone is medium-sized. The chain couples TRDV2 to TRDJ3, with 12 nucleotides matching TRDD3. Trimming removed 0 bases from V and 3 bases from J; junction bases left unmatched: 5. Germline lookup yields CDR1 GEAIGNYY and CDR2 EKD. This CDR3 spans 19 amino acids. The CDR3 reads CACDTVNWGILWDTRQMFF. The CDR3 DNA follows: TGTGCCTGTGACACCGTAAACTGGGGGATACTCTGGGACACCCGACAGATGTTTTTC.

This clone is medium-sized in the sample. Other DNA sequences in the sample encode the same CDR3. The chain has TRDV2 and TRDJ3; TRDD3 agrees at 12 bases. Germline CDR1 reads GEAIGNYY; CDR2 reads EKD. The CDR3 spans 20 residues. Trimming took 0 bases from V and 0 from J; bases not matched to a gene: 5. In nucleotides, the CDR3 is TGTGCCTGTGACACCGTACTGGGGGATACTCGCTCCTGGGACACCCGACAGATGTTTTTC. Translation gives CACDTVLGDTRSWDTRQMFF.

On this clone: A much larger clone is a single base away; this may be a read error. This CDR3 is also generated by other DNA sequences in the sample. The rearrangement joins TRDV2 to TRDJ1; TRDD3 matches 7 bases. The germline gives CDR1 GEAIGNYY, CDR2 EKD. The CDR3 is 17 residues long. CDR3 nucleotides: TGTGCCTGTGACACCGCCCGGGGATATCATTACACTGATAAACTCATCTTT. Its translation: CACDTARGYHYTDKLIF.

This clone is deemed medium-sized. The sample carries other DNA sequences with the same CDR3. This chain connects TRDV2 to TRDJ1; TRDD3 matches 12 bases. V trimming: 0 bases; J trimming: 0 bases; junction bases outside the gene matches: 1. The CDR3 has 16 residues. CDR1 is GEAIGNYY, CDR2 EKD, per germline. Here the CDR3 reads CACDTLGDTYTDKLIF. CDR3 in DNA: TGTGCCTGTGACACCCTGGGGGATACGTACACCGATAAACTCATCTTT.

This clone was seen more than once but under ten times. TCRdb shows a much larger clone's protein in place of this DNA's translation, and the two differ at residue 8, likely through a read error; the protein shown is translated from the DNA. The chain is built from TRDV2 and TRDJ2; D is possibly TRDD3 (6 bases). With 0 bases removed from V and 5 bases from J, the gap between germline ends came to 9 bases. Germline CDR1 GEAIGNYY, CDR2 EKD. There are 14 residues in the CDR3. In nucleotides, the CDR3 is TGTGCCTGTGACACCGTGGGGGCTACAGCACAACTCTTCTTT. It specifies CACDTVGATAQLFF.

This clone is deemed medium-sized. The sample carries other DNA sequences with the same CDR3. The chain recombines TRDV2 with TRDJ2, with 7 bases lining up with TRDD3. The CDR3 runs to 19 residues. Germline-derived CDR1 and CDR2 are GEAIGNYY and EKD. Trimming at V came to 3 bases and at J to 0 bases, leaving 15 bases not matched to a gene. The DNA for the CDR3 is TGTGCCTGTGACCCCGTACTGGGGCCCAGAGGAGCTTTGACAGCACAACTCTTCTTT. It translates to CACDPVLGPRGALTAQLFF.

On this clone itself: TCRdb's entry gives the protein of a much larger clone, which mismatches this DNA's translation at residue 5, likely from a read error; the protein reported here is translated from the DNA. The chain links TRDV2 to TRDJ2, with TRDD3 matching 10 bases. CDR3 length: 18 residues. Germline lookup yields CDR1 GEAIGNYY and CDR2 EKD. The J segment lost 0 bases and the V segment lost 2 bases, leaving 8 bases of the junction unmatched. CDR3 in amino acids: CACDIVELGDALTAQLFF. As DNA, the CDR3 is TGTGCCTGTGACATCGTAGAACTGGGGGATGCTTTGACAGCACAACTCTTCTTT.

In its sample, this clone ranks as medium-sized. This same CDR3 is encoded by further DNA sequences in the sample. The rearrangement joins TRDV2 to TRDJ3, with D maybe TRDD3 (6 bases). From germline, CDR1 is GEAIGNYY and CDR2 EKD. There are 18 residues in the CDR3. Trimming stripped 0 bases from V and 0 bases from J, with 11 bases between. Here the CDR3 reads CACDTWGSRSWDTRQMFF. The CDR3, as DNA: TGTGCCTGTGACACCTGGGGGTCCCGCTCCTGGGACACCCGACAGATGTTTTTC.

By share, this clone counts as medium-sized (0.01 to 0.1%). This chain links TRDV2 with TRDJ1, with TRDD3 matching over 9 bases. CDR1 and CDR2 from the germline V gene are GEAIGNYY and EKD. This CDR3 has 18 residues. V shed 0 bases, J shed 0 bases, and the junction held 10 bases outside the gene matches. In DNA form, the CDR3 reads TGTGCCTGTGACACCGGGTACTGGGGGAAACCGTACACCGATAAACTCATCTTT. Translated: CACDTGYWGKPYTDKLIF.

As regards this clone: A read error may be the cause here, since a much bigger clone is one base away. The rearrangement joins TRDV2 to TRDJ3; D may be TRDD3 (6 bases). The J gene, absent from TCRdb, was called here by matching the DNA to germline. CDR3 length equals 21 residues. V lost 3 bases to trimming and J lost 0 bases, with 23 bases between them. CDR1 and CDR2 from the germline V gene are GEAIGNYY and EKD. CDR3 protein: CACDALLRDKSPSWDTRQMFF. DNA of the CDR3: TGTGCCTGTGACGCTTTACTGAGGGATAAGTCCCCCTCCTGGGACACCCGACAGATGTTTTTC.